Below, 22 T cell receptor beta chains from the same sample are listed, as sequenced in a study of T cell repertoires in cytomegalovirus infection. No cognate antigen is known for these TCRs. TCRdb independently ran MiXCR on the reads; one entry per CDR3 protein. The sample has about a million distinct CDR3 sequences; approximately 32% are singletons. Sequencing used cultured CD8+ T cells from PBMCs, obtained from culture after CMV antigen stimulation. The receptors stem from a human donor in good health (CMV status not recorded). Some clones in this sample may be carry-over from other donors' samples.

This chain connects TRBV27 to TRBJ2-1; D is unclear. Trimming pared 2 bases from V and 7 bases from J, leaving 15 bases between. The germline V gene encodes CDR1 MNHEY and CDR2 SMNVEV (reference sequence). The CDR3 is made up of 15 amino acids. CDR3: CASSLAPPVRNEQFF. CDR3 in DNA: TGTGCCAGCAGTTTAGCACCACCGGTTCGGAATGAGCAGTTCTTC.

This clonotype has a handful of counts. The chain combines TRBV27 with TRBJ2-7; 9 bases line up with TRBD1. CDR1 MNHEY and CDR2 SMNVEV come from the germline V gene (reference sequence). The CDR3 has 14 amino acids. V lost 6 bases and J lost 4; bases outside the gene matches: 7. This CDR3 reads CASSPGTGKYEQYV. In nucleotides, the CDR3 is TGTGCCAGCAGCCCCGGGACAGGGAAATACGAGCAGTACGTC.

In nucleotides, the CDR3 is TGCGCCAGCAGCTCGGCTAGCGGGGGGGTGGTGTATGAGCAGTTCTTC. This gives the protein CASSSASGGVVYEQFF. J is TRBJ2-1 and V is TRBV5-1; 12 nucleotides agree with TRBD2. From germline, CDR1 is SGHRS and CDR2 YFSETQ. CDR3 size: 16 residues. V was clipped by 3 bases and J by 8 bases; unmatched bases: 9.

The chain combines TRBV20-1 with TRBJ2-3; no firm D call. Per germline, CDR1 DFQATT and CDR2 SNEGSKA (reference sequence). V lost 6 bases, J lost 3 bases, and 19 bases lay in between. This CDR3 region has 15 residues. CDR3: CSAPIGLFGTDTQYF. The CDR3 DNA reads TGCAGTGCCCCTATCGGGCTCTTCGGGACAGATACGCAGTATTTT.

In DNA, the CDR3 is TGTGCCAGCAGTAACAGGGTTAGGGTACAATCCTACGAGCAGTACGTC. Translating it yields CASSNRVRVQSYEQYV. The chain has TRBV28 and TRBJ2-7; a weak D match, TRBD1 (6 bases). The V gene lost 5 bases and the J gene lost 1 base, with 18 bases spanning the gap. The CDR3 has 16 amino acids. Germline V CDR1 and CDR2: MDHEN, SYDVKM.

This clonotype was counted ten times or more. CDR3 residues: CASPPTQGPSYNEQFF. CDR3 nucleotide sequence: TGTGCCAGCCCCCCCACACAGGGTCCCTCCTACAATGAGCAGTTCTTC. The gene calls are TRBV7-9 and TRBJ2-1; D might be TRBD1 (6 bases). Trimming took off 8 bases at V and 0 bases at J, with 17 bases between the two ends. Germline values: CDR1 SEHNR, CDR2 FQNEAQ (reference sequence). CDR3 length: 16 amino acids.

Remarks on this clonotype: A read error may be the cause here, since a much bigger clone is one base away. The CDR3 DNA is TGTGCCAGCAGCGTTAACACAGCGATGTACACTGAAGCTTTCTTT. As protein: CASSVNTAMYTEAFF. The rearrangement uses TRBV7-2 and TRBJ1-1; D not certain. The V end was cut by 5 bases, the J end by 3 bases, with 16 bases between. Germline values: CDR1 SGHTA, CDR2 FQGNSA. The CDR3 sequence is 15 residues long.

The chain employs TRBV7-9 and TRBJ2-5; no reliable D call. V was pared by 5 bases and J by 7 bases, with 8 bases between. CDR1 is SEHNR and CDR2 is FQNEAQ in the germline V gene (reference sequence). This CDR3 has 11 residues. CDR3 bases: TGTGCCAGCAGCCCCATGGGGACCCAGTACTTC. This encodes CASSPMGTQYF.

The V and J genes are TRBV5-1 and TRBJ1-2; no firm D call. Per germline, CDR1 SGHRS and CDR2 YFSETQ. The CDR3 is made up of 15 amino acids. The germline V and J ends were trimmed by 0 bases and 4 bases, with 13 bases remaining between them. CDR3 nucleotides: TGCGCCAGCAGCTTGGACCTTGCTCCCGTCTATGGCTACACCTTC. Residues: CASSLDLAPVYGYTF.

The chain employs TRBV20-1 and TRBJ1-6; weak D call: TRBD1 (5 bases). V dropped 3 bases and J dropped 10 bases, with 13 bases sitting between them. Germline V gene data show CDR1 as DFQATT and CDR2 as SNEGSKA (reference sequence). The CDR3 loop spans 13 amino acids. The CDR3 bases are TGCAGTGCTAGGGAGCAGGGTGGGTCACCCCTCCACTTT. Protein sequence: CSAREQGGSPLHF.

This rearrangement joins TRBV12-5 to TRBJ1-3; D remains ambiguous. V shed 2 bases and J shed 0 bases, with 5 bases lying between them. The CDR3 runs 14 residues. Per the germline V gene, CDR1 is LGHNT and CDR2 is FRNRAP. CDR3 in DNA: TGTGCTAGTGGTTTGAGCGACTCTGGAAACACCATATATTTT. Encoded protein: CASGLSDSGNTIYF.

This chain uses TRBV14 with TRBJ1-5; D ambiguous. Germline V lookup: CDR1 SGHDN, CDR2 FVKESK. The CDR3 sequence is 12 residues long. V was shortened by 1 base and J by 7 bases, with 5 bases between the two germline ends. The CDR3 bases are TGTGCCAGCAGCCAAGTCCGGCAGCCCCAGCATTTT. This translates into CASSQVRQPQHF.

The chain joins TRBV5-1 to TRBJ2-1; possibly TRBD2 for D (5 bases). The CDR3 loop spans 17 amino acids. The V and J ends lost 0 bases and 4 bases respectively, with 17 bases between them. Germline lookup yields CDR1 SGHRS and CDR2 YFSETQ. CDR3: CASSLEGSAFGYNEQFF. The CDR3 DNA follows: TGCGCCAGCAGCTTGGAAGGTAGCGCTTTTGGGTACAATGAGCAGTTCTTC.

Written as DNA, the CDR3 is TGTGCCAGCAGCTTAAGCCCCTCTACAGGGCCCCATGAGCAGTTCTTC. Amino acids: CASSLSPSTGPHEQFF. The rearrangement uses TRBV7-3 and TRBJ2-1; D is possibly TRBD1 (6 bases). Germline V lookup: CDR1 SGHTA, CDR2 FQGTGA. The V end was cut by 1 base, the J end by 8 bases, with 18 bases between. The CDR3 extends over 16 amino acids.

The chain has TRBV7-9 and TRBJ2-3; D is unresolved. The CDR3 totals 10 residues. V gave up 8 bases and J gave up 6 bases, with 6 bases separating them. Germline CDR1 SEHNR, CDR2 FQNEAQ (reference sequence). CDR3 nucleotide sequence: TGTGCCAGCGCGGCTGATACGCAGTATTTT. Its translation: CASAADTQYF.

This clonotype was seen repeatedly, ten times or more. The genes are TRBV6-1 and TRBJ2-7, with 8 nucleotides matching TRBD2. Germline V gives CDR1 MNHNS, CDR2 SASEGT. The CDR3 totals 15 residues. The V segment lost 0 bases and the J segment 2 bases; nucleotides outside the gene matches: 3. CDR3 loop: CASSEAVRGAYEQYV. The CDR3, as DNA: TGTGCCAGCAGTGAAGCGGTGCGGGGGGCCTACGAGCAGTACGTC.

This clonotype has just a few counts. The chain couples TRBV6-2 or TRBV6-3 to TRBJ2-3; D uncertain. The CDR3 is 20 residues long. Per the germline V gene, CDR1 is MNHEY and CDR2 is SVGEGT. Trimming removed 4 bases at V and 1 base at J, with 27 bases between. The CDR3 nucleotides are TGTGCCAGCAGTTTGAGTCTAGACCCGGACCCCGCCTGGGGCACAGATACGCAGTATTTT. Protein product: CASSLSLDPDPAWGTDTQYF.

This clonotype was found a few times. The J gene is TRBJ1-2, the V gene TRBV7-6, with 8 bases aligning to TRBD1. The trim removed 6 bases at V and 2 bases at J, leaving 11 bases unmatched. There are 16 residues in the CDR3. Germline lookup yields CDR1 SGHVS and CDR2 FNYEAQ. The CDR3 reads CASSPLPGGINYGYTF. The CDR3 nucleotides read TGTGCCAGCAGTCCCCTACCAGGGGGCATAAACTATGGCTACACCTTC.

With regard to this clonotype: Sequence at one end of the junction differs from germline and may be a read error. This chain connects TRBV7-7 to TRBJ2-3; D is ambiguous. Germline V gene sequence: CDR1 SSHAT, CDR2 FNYEAQ (reference sequence). The CDR3 extends over 15 amino acids. In DNA form, the CDR3 reads TGTGCTAGCAGCTTAGGCCTTAAGAGCACAGATACGCAGTATTTT. Encoded protein: CASSLGLKSTDTQYF.

This clonotype was seen only a few times. The chain's CDR3 is CASRHNNEQFF. DNA for the CDR3: TGTGCCAGCAGGCACAATAATGAGCAGTTCTTC. The chain combines TRBV7-9 with TRBJ2-1; the D is unclear. The CDR3 runs to 11 residues. Looked up from germline, CDR1 is SEHNR and CDR2 is FQNEAQ (reference sequence). V was pared by 6 bases and J by 7 bases, with 7 bases between.

The chain carries TRBV4-1 and TRBJ2-1; D may be TRBD2 (5 bases). The CDR3 totals 15 residues. Germline CDR1 and CDR2: MGHRA and YSYEKL. Trimming took off 6 bases at V and 8 bases at J, with 20 bases between the two ends. The CDR3 DNA reads TGCGCCAGCAGTCCCGCGGACTTATTGAGGGATGAGCAGTTCTTC. Translation gives CASSPADLLRDEQFF.

This clonotype appeared many times. This rearrangement joins TRBV7-9 to TRBJ1-1; D may be TRBD1 (5 bases). From germline, CDR1 is SEHNR and CDR2 FQNEAQ (reference sequence). The CDR3 consists of 14 residues. With 4 bases removed from V and 4 bases from J, the gap between germline ends came to 13 bases. The CDR3 DNA follows: TGTGCCAGCAGCTCCAAAAGACAGTCCACTGAAGCTTTCTTT. As protein: CASSSKRQSTEAFF.